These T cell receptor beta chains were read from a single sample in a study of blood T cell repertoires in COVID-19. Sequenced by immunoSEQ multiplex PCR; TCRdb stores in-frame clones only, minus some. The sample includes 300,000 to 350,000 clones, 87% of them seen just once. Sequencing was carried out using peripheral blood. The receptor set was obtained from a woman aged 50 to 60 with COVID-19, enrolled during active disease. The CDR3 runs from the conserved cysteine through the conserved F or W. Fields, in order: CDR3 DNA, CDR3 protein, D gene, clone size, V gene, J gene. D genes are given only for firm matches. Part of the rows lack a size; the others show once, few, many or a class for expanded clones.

CDR3nt: TGTGCCAGCAGCACCCTCGCGCCCACAGATACGCAGTATTTT; CDR3aa: CASSTLAPTDTQYF; d_gene: NA; abundance: NA; v_gene: TRBV3-1/TRBV3-2; j_gene: TRBJ2-3
CDR3nt: TGTGCCAGCAGCTTGGGGCTGAACAGGGGAGATGGCTACACCTTC; CDR3aa: CASSLGLNRGDGYTF; d_gene: TRBD1; abundance: NA; v_gene: TRBV7-6; j_gene: TRBJ1-2
CDR3nt: TGTGCTAGTGGTTTTTCCTTCCTCAGGGGGGACTACAATGAGCAGTTCTTC; CDR3aa: CASGFSFLRGDYNEQFF; d_gene: NA; abundance: NA; v_gene: TRBV12-5; j_gene: TRBJ2-1
CDR3nt: TGTGCCAGCTCCCAAACAGGGGCTTATAATGAAAAACTGTTTTTT; CDR3aa: CASSQTGAYNEKLFF; d_gene: TRBD1; abundance: NA; v_gene: TRBV18; j_gene: TRBJ1-4
CDR3nt: TGTGCCAGCAGCCAAGGAGGGGACGAGCAGTACTTC; CDR3aa: CASSQGGDEQYF; d_gene: NA; abundance: NA; v_gene: TRBV12-3/TRBV12-4; j_gene: TRBJ2-7
CDR3nt: TGTGCCAGCTCACCATCAAGCGGGAGGGATTCGGACGAGCAGTACTTC; CDR3aa: CASSPSSGRDSDEQYF; d_gene: TRBD2; abundance: NA; v_gene: TRBV18; j_gene: TRBJ2-7
CDR3nt: TGTGCCAGCAGCCAAAACCGACACAGGGACCTGAACTATGGCTACACCTTC; CDR3aa: CASSQNRHRDLNYGYTF; d_gene: NA; abundance: NA; v_gene: TRBV3-1/TRBV3-2; j_gene: TRBJ1-2
CDR3nt: TGTGCCAGCAGTGAATCGACGGCAGGGGGGACTGAAGCTTTCTTT; CDR3aa: CASSESTAGGTEAFF; d_gene: TRBD1; abundance: NA; v_gene: TRBV6-1; j_gene: TRBJ1-1
CDR3nt: TGTGCCAGCAGTCAGGACTCGGCTTCCTACGAGCAGTACTTC; CDR3aa: CASSQDSASYEQYF; d_gene: NA; abundance: NA; v_gene: TRBV6-2/TRBV6-3; j_gene: TRBJ2-7
CDR3nt: TGTGCCAGCAGCCAAGAGGGCGGGAATAGGGATACGCAGTATTTT; CDR3aa: CASSQEGGNRDTQYF; d_gene: NA; abundance: NA; v_gene: TRBV4-2; j_gene: TRBJ2-3
CDR3nt: TGCGCCAGCAGCCAAGTGGGGACAGGCACCTACGAGCAGTACTTC; CDR3aa: CASSQVGTGTYEQYF; d_gene: TRBD1; abundance: NA; v_gene: TRBV4-1; j_gene: TRBJ2-7
CDR3nt: TGTGCCAGCAGTCCAGAGGGAGACGGGAGGACCAACCGGGAGCTGTTTTTT; CDR3aa: CASSPEGDGRTNRELFF; d_gene: TRBD2; abundance: NA; v_gene: TRBV6-6; j_gene: TRBJ2-2
CDR3nt: TGCGCCAGCAGCCGCTCGGTCCTCTCTGGAAACACCATATATTTT; CDR3aa: CASSRSVLSGNTIYF; d_gene: NA; abundance: NA; v_gene: TRBV4-1; j_gene: TRBJ1-3
CDR3nt: TGTGCCAGCAGGGAGGACAGATTTTACTCCTACGAGCAGTACTTC; CDR3aa: CASREDRFYSYEQYF; d_gene: NA; abundance: few; v_gene: TRBV2; j_gene: TRBJ2-7
CDR3nt: TGTGCCACCAGTACGTACAGCTATGGCTACACCTTC; CDR3aa: CATSTYSYGYTF; d_gene: NA; abundance: NA; v_gene: TRBV24-1; j_gene: TRBJ1-2
CDR3nt: TGCGCCAGCAGTCACCGCCGCCCCCGGGACACGATTTGGGGGCACACCGGGGAGCTGTTTTTT; CDR3aa: CASSHRRPRDTIWGHTGELFF; d_gene: NA; abundance: once; v_gene: TRBV23-1; j_gene: TRBJ2-2
CDR3nt: TGCGCCAGCAGCCAAACTGACAGGAACACTGAAGCTTTCTTT; CDR3aa: CASSQTDRNTEAFF; d_gene: NA; abundance: NA; v_gene: TRBV4-3; j_gene: TRBJ1-1
CDR3nt: TGTGCCAGCAGCTTGGCCCGTGGGTTAGCGGGTAATTCACCCCTCCACTTT; CDR3aa: CASSLARGLAGNSPLHF; d_gene: NA; abundance: NA; v_gene: TRBV5-6; j_gene: TRBJ1-6
CDR3nt: TGTGCCAGCAGCTTAGGGGCAGGAGGGAATCAGCCCCAGCATTTT; CDR3aa: CASSLGAGGNQPQHF; d_gene: NA; abundance: NA; v_gene: TRBV11-3; j_gene: TRBJ1-5
CDR3nt: TGTGCCAGCAGCGTAGACGGGGAGGAAGCTTTCTTT; CDR3aa: CASSVDGEEAFF; d_gene: NA; abundance: many; v_gene: TRBV9; j_gene: TRBJ1-1
CDR3nt: TGCGCCAGCAGCATCCGGGACGGGAGCTCCTACGAGCAGTACTTC; CDR3aa: CASSIRDGSSYEQYF; d_gene: NA; abundance: NA; v_gene: TRBV5-1; j_gene: TRBJ2-7
CDR3nt: TGTGCCAGCAGTAGCGGGACGAACACCGGGGAGCTGTTTTTT; CDR3aa: CASSSGTNTGELFF; d_gene: TRBD2; abundance: NA; v_gene: TRBV2; j_gene: TRBJ2-2
CDR3nt: TGTGCCAGCAGCCAAGGGGGCACTGAAGCTTTCTTT; CDR3aa: CASSQGGTEAFF; d_gene: NA; abundance: NA; v_gene: TRBV11-1; j_gene: TRBJ1-1
CDR3nt: TGTGCCAGCAGTTATAACCCCTATAGCAATCAGCCCCAGCATTTT; CDR3aa: CASSYNPYSNQPQHF; d_gene: NA; abundance: NA; v_gene: TRBV6-6; j_gene: TRBJ1-5
CDR3nt: TGTGCCAACCCGCCCCCGACTAGCGCGGACACCGGGGAGCTGTTTTTT; CDR3aa: CANPPPTSADTGELFF; d_gene: TRBD2; abundance: few; v_gene: TRBV2; j_gene: TRBJ2-2
CDR3nt: TGTGCCAGTAGTATAGATTGGCAGGGCGACTACAATGAGCAGTTCTTC; CDR3aa: CASSIDWQGDYNEQFF; d_gene: NA; abundance: NA; v_gene: TRBV19; j_gene: TRBJ2-1
CDR3nt: TGTGCCAGCAGCGTAAAAGCGGGAGGTAGTACAGATACGCAGTATTTT; CDR3aa: CASSVKAGGSTDTQYF; d_gene: TRBD2; abundance: NA; v_gene: TRBV9; j_gene: TRBJ2-3
CDR3nt: TGTGCCAGCAGCTCGGTGGGACCCGACAGGGTGGGGGGAGAGACCCAGTACTTC; CDR3aa: CASSSVGPDRVGGETQYF; d_gene: NA; abundance: NA; v_gene: TRBV7-2; j_gene: TRBJ2-5
CDR3nt: TGTGCCAGCAGCCAAGGCGGGAGGAGGGCCGGGAGGAATGAGCAGTTCTTC; CDR3aa: CASSQGGRRAGRNEQFF; d_gene: TRBD2; abundance: NA; v_gene: TRBV3-1/TRBV3-2; j_gene: TRBJ2-1
CDR3nt: TGTGCCTGGAGTGATTCAGTAACTAATGAAAAACTGTTTTTT; CDR3aa: CAWSDSVTNEKLFF; d_gene: NA; abundance: NA; v_gene: TRBV30; j_gene: TRBJ1-4
CDR3nt: TGTGCCAGCAGACAGGGGGATGTAGGGCCCCAGCATTTT; CDR3aa: CASRQGDVGPQHF; d_gene: TRBD1; abundance: few; v_gene: TRBV2; j_gene: TRBJ1-5
CDR3nt: TGTGCCAGCAGCTTCCAACAGGTGACCCGATCCTACGAGCAGTACTTC; CDR3aa: CASSFQQVTRSYEQYF; d_gene: NA; abundance: few; v_gene: TRBV7-2; j_gene: TRBJ2-7
CDR3nt: TGTGCCAGCAGCCAAGTCGAAGGACTAGGGTCCTACAATGAGCAGTTCTTC; CDR3aa: CASSQVEGLGSYNEQFF; d_gene: TRBD2; abundance: NA; v_gene: TRBV3-1/TRBV3-2; j_gene: TRBJ2-1
CDR3nt: TGTGCCAGCAGCTCGGGACTAGCGGGAGGGTACACAGATACGCAGTATTTT; CDR3aa: CASSSGLAGGYTDTQYF; d_gene: TRBD2; abundance: NA; v_gene: TRBV3-1/TRBV3-2; j_gene: TRBJ2-3
CDR3nt: TGTGCCAGCAGCCAAGGAGGGACAGATACGCAGTATTTT; CDR3aa: CASSQGGTDTQYF; d_gene: NA; abundance: NA; v_gene: TRBV3-1/TRBV3-2; j_gene: TRBJ2-3
CDR3nt: TGTGCCAGCAGCTTAGAGTCGTCGGGTAGCACTGAAGCTTTCTTT; CDR3aa: CASSLESSGSTEAFF; d_gene: NA; abundance: NA; v_gene: TRBV11-2; j_gene: TRBJ1-1
CDR3nt: TGCAGCGTTGATGAGGGGGCGAACACTGAAGCTTTCTTT; CDR3aa: CSVDEGANTEAFF; d_gene: TRBD1; abundance: NA; v_gene: TRBV29-1; j_gene: TRBJ1-1
CDR3nt: TGCGCCAGCAGCGGCGACAACCAAGAGACCCAGTACTTC; CDR3aa: CASSGDNQETQYF; d_gene: NA; abundance: NA; v_gene: TRBV5-1; j_gene: TRBJ2-5
CDR3nt: TGTGCCAGCAGTAAACAGGGGGCTCGGACTGAAGCTTTCTTT; CDR3aa: CASSKQGARTEAFF; d_gene: TRBD1; abundance: NA; v_gene: TRBV6-5; j_gene: TRBJ1-1
CDR3nt: TGCGCCAGCAGCTCCGGGGGGCAGAATAATGAAAAACTGTTTTTT; CDR3aa: CASSSGGQNNEKLFF; d_gene: NA; abundance: once; v_gene: TRBV5-1; j_gene: TRBJ1-4
CDR3nt: TGTGCCAGCAGCTTAGGGGATAGCGTAAACAATGAGCAGTTCTTC; CDR3aa: CASSLGDSVNNEQFF; d_gene: NA; abundance: NA; v_gene: TRBV11-3; j_gene: TRBJ2-1
CDR3nt: TGTGCCATCAGTGAGTCTGGGGGGGGCCGGGACACTGAAGCTTTCTTT; CDR3aa: CAISESGGGRDTEAFF; d_gene: NA; abundance: NA; v_gene: TRBV10-3; j_gene: TRBJ1-1
CDR3nt: TGTGCCAGCAGCCCCGGGGGAGTAAATAGCAATCAGCCCCAGCATTTT; CDR3aa: CASSPGGVNSNQPQHF; d_gene: NA; abundance: NA; v_gene: TRBV7-2; j_gene: TRBJ1-5
CDR3nt: TGCGCCAGCAGCCAAGACCAAGGGGTTCTTTTAGAGACCCAGTACTTC; CDR3aa: CASSQDQGVLLETQYF; d_gene: NA; abundance: NA; v_gene: TRBV4-3; j_gene: TRBJ2-5
CDR3nt: TGCAGTGCCAGTGGGGCTAGCGGGAGTATCAGCGGCGAGCAGTACTTC; CDR3aa: CSASGASGSISGEQYF; d_gene: TRBD2; abundance: NA; v_gene: TRBV20-1; j_gene: TRBJ2-7
CDR3nt: TGTGCCAGTATTAAAAGGACTAGCGGGAGGGCCGGGACCGGGGAGCTGTTTTTT; CDR3aa: CASIKRTSGRAGTGELFF; d_gene: TRBD2; abundance: NA; v_gene: TRBV19; j_gene: TRBJ2-2